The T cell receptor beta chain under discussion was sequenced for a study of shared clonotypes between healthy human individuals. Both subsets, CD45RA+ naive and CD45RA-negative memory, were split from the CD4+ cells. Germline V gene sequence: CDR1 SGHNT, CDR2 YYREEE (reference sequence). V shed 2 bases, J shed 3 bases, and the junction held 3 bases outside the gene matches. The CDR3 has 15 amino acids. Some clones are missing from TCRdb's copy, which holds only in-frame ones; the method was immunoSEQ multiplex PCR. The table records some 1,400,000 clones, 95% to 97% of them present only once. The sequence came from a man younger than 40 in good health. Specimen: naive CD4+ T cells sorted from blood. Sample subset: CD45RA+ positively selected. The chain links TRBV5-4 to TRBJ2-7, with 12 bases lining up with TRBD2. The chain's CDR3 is CASSFETSGGYEQYF. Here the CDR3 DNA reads TGTGCCAGCAGCTTCGAGACTAGCGGGGGCTACGAGCAGTACTTC.